This T cell receptor beta chain comes out of a study of T cell changes during pregnancy in multiple sclerosis. The protocol was immunoSEQ multiplex PCR, while the TCRdb copy is restricted to in-frame clones and leaves out a portion. This sample has tens of thousands of clones, with about 92% found just once. V lost 4 bases to trimming and J lost 0 bases, with 14 bases between them. Germline V gene sequence: CDR1 SGHNT, CDR2 YYREEE (reference sequence). The CDR3 length is 15 residues. The genes are TRBV5-4 and TRBJ2-7; weak D call: TRBD2 (6 bases). The sequencing used CD4+ T cells from peripheral blood mononuclear cells, collected in the third trimester of pregnancy. This clonotype originated in a female donor with multiple sclerosis, enrolled in a pregnancy study. As DNA, the CDR3 is TGTGCCAGCAGCCAGACCCGGGACTTCTCCTACGAGCAGTACTTC. Its translation: CASSQTRDFSYEQYF.